These 26 T cell receptor beta chains share one sample of origin, sequenced in a study of blood T cell repertoires in COVID-19 (dated by TCRdb to the early 2020s). Library preparation used the immunoSEQ multiplex PCR assay. Sourced from immuneACCESS, this table was stored by TCRdb with only in-frame sequences that have V and J called. A share of the clones is absent; for the studies checked, an unresolved V gene accounts for under half, and the remainder has no known explanation. The sample table contains 330,000 or so clones; only one count was recorded for over 75% of them. 2.5% to 3.5% of the sample rests with the top ten. Input material: PBMCs or T cells enriched from blood (not recorded which). The receptors were sampled from a woman aged 30 to 39 who had recovered from COVID-19.

The chain is built from TRBV6-2 or TRBV6-3 and TRBJ2-2; 7 bases agree with TRBD1. Germline V gene data show CDR1 as MNHEY and CDR2 as SVGEGT. Trimming at V came to 5 bases and at J to 7 bases, leaving 4 bases not matched to a gene. The CDR3 runs to 13 residues. DNA for the CDR3: TGTGCCAGCAGTAAACAGGGGAACGGGGAGCTGTTTTTT. Protein: CASSKQGNGELFF.

The genes are TRBV27 and TRBJ2-3, with 8 bases aligning to TRBD2. Germline V gene lookup returns CDR1 MNHEY and CDR2 SMNVEV (reference sequence). V shed 8 bases, J shed 5 bases, and the junction held 12 bases outside the gene matches. The CDR3 contains 15 residues. DNA of the CDR3: TGTGCCAGCTTAGGACTAGCTGGGTCACAAGATACGCAGTATTTT. Translated, it gives CASLGLAGSQDTQYF.

The chain joins TRBV7-2 to TRBJ1-3; TRBD1 agrees at 8 bases. CDR3 length: 14 amino acids. In germline, CDR1 is SGHTA, CDR2 FQGNSA. V lost 6 bases to trimming and J lost 2 bases; unmatched junction nucleotides: 3. The CDR3 here is CASRTGVAGNTIYF. CDR3 nucleotide sequence: TGTGCCAGCAGGACAGGGGTAGCTGGAAACACCATATATTTT.

The rearrangement joins TRBV4-1 to TRBJ2-7; possible D gene TRBD2, 6 bases. Between the trimmed V and J ends, which lost 6 bases and 3 bases, there was a span of 21 bases. CDR3 length equals 16 residues. Germline V gene data show CDR1 as MGHRA and CDR2 as YSYEKL. The CDR3 sequence: CASSLLSGDSSYEQYF. The CDR3 region has the DNA TGCGCCAGCAGTTTACTTTCGGGGGATTCTAGCTACGAGCAGTACTTC.

The chain has TRBV18 and TRBJ1-2, with unresolved D. This CDR3 region has 15 residues. The germline V gene encodes CDR1 KGHSH and CDR2 LQKENI. V dropped 3 bases and J dropped 2 bases, with 13 bases sitting between them. The CDR3 sequence is CASSPRTGKNYGYTF. In DNA form, the CDR3 reads TGTGCCAGCTCACCGAGGACGGGAAAAAACTATGGCTACACCTTC.

The chain couples TRBV6-1 to TRBJ2-7; 11 nucleotides line up with TRBD1. Trimming at V came to 1 base and at J to 3 bases, leaving 5 bases not matched to a gene. The CDR3 totals 16 residues. Per the germline V gene, CDR1 is MNHNS and CDR2 is SASEGT. CDR3: CASSEEEGTGGYEQYF. The CDR3 coding sequence is TGTGCCAGCAGTGAAGAGGAGGGGACAGGGGGCTACGAGCAGTACTTC.

This chain links TRBV3-1 (or the pseudogene TRBV3-2) with TRBJ2-3; TRBD2 matches 12 bases. CDR1 and CDR2 (germline): LGHDT, YNNKEL (reference sequence). J gave up 4 bases and V 1 base, and 6 bases lay outside the gene matches. The CDR3 length is 17 residues. The CDR3 region is CASSQGPSGGAADTQYF. The CDR3 DNA reads as TGTGCCAGCAGCCAAGGGCCTAGCGGGGGGGCAGCAGATACGCAGTATTTT.

The chain couples TRBV4-1 to TRBJ1-5; no clear D gene. The CDR3 loop spans 15 amino acids. The ends were cut back, 4 bases at V and 2 bases at J, with 12 bases in the middle. Germline lookup yields CDR1 MGHRA and CDR2 YSYEKL. CDR3 sequence: CASSPGSLGNQPQHF. CDR3 bases: TGCGCCAGCAGCCCTGGGAGTCTGGGCAATCAGCCCCAGCATTTT.

The chain couples TRBV9 to TRBJ1-6; the D is unclear. CDR3 length equals 14 residues. The V and J ends lost 4 bases and 7 bases respectively, with 12 bases between them. Germline V CDR1 and CDR2: SGDLS, YYNGEE. The CDR3 reads CASSLTVYNSPLHF. DNA for the CDR3: TGTGCCAGCAGCCTAACAGTGTACAATTCACCCCTCCACTTT. The full variable domain, rest sourced from reference TRBV9 and TRBJ1-6, is DSGVTQTPKHLITATGQRVTLRCSPRSGDLSVYWYQQSLDQGLQFLIQYYNGEERAKGNILERFSAQQFPDLHSELNLSSLELGDSALYFCASSLTVYNSPLHFGNGTRLTVT.

The chain couples TRBV20-1 to TRBJ2-1, with 7 bases identical to TRBD2. CDR1 is DFQATT and CDR2 is SNEGSKA in the germline V gene (reference sequence). This CDR3 spans 14 amino acids. The V and J ends lost 3 bases and 9 bases, in that order; junction bases with no gene match: 11. CDR3 in amino acids: CSASASGAGSEQFF. CDR3 in DNA: TGCAGTGCTAGTGCGAGCGGGGCGGGGAGTGAGCAGTTCTTC.

The chain recombines TRBV14 with TRBJ2-2, with D unclear. CDR1 is SGHDN and CDR2 is FVKESK in the germline V gene. V lost 5 bases to trimming and J lost 7 bases, with 8 bases between them. The CDR3 contains 12 residues. The CDR3 bases are TGTGCCAGCAGCGCCCCCGGCGGGGAGCTGTTTTTT. This encodes CASSAPGGELFF.

This clone was counted a few times. The CDR3 is CASSPATGLNTEAFF. The CDR3 DNA follows: TGCGCCAGCAGCCCCGCCACAGGGTTGAACACTGAAGCTTTCTTT. The V and J genes are TRBV5-1 and TRBJ1-1; possible D gene TRBD1, 6 bases. CDR1 and CDR2 (germline): SGHRS, YFSETQ. V lost 4 bases to trimming and J lost 0 bases, with 13 bases between them. The CDR3 runs 15 residues.

The chain carries TRBV15 and TRBJ2-7; weak D call: TRBD1 (5 bases). The CDR3 spans 13 residues. From germline, CDR1 is LNHNV and CDR2 YYDKDF (reference sequence). The ends were cut back, 4 bases at V and 3 bases at J, with 10 bases in the middle. Written as DNA, the CDR3 is TGTGCCACCAGCATTGACAGAAACTACGAGCAGTACTTC. Encoded protein: CATSIDRNYEQYF.

The chain recombines TRBV24-1 with TRBJ1-2; no clear D gene. Germline CDR1 and CDR2: KGHDR and SFDVKD. CDR3 length equals 12 residues. Trimming shortened V by 4 bases and J by 10 bases, and 12 bases separated the two germline ends. CDR3 nucleotides: TGTGCCACCAGTGAAGACACGAAGGTCTACACCTTC. Translating gives CATSEDTKVYTF.

This clone was seen only once. The gene calls are TRBV29-1 and TRBJ2-7, with 9 positions matching TRBD1. V was pared by 6 bases and J by 3 bases, with 3 bases of the junction left unmatched. Germline-derived CDR1 and CDR2 are SQVTM and ANQGSEA. CDR3 length: 12 amino acids. CDR3 sequence reads: CSVMGQGYEQYF. The CDR3 coding sequence is TGCAGCGTGATGGGACAGGGCTACGAGCAGTACTTC.

A word on this clone: At one of its ends the junction is not consistent with the germline gene, which may arise from a read error. This chain connects TRBV7-7 to TRBJ1-5; perhaps TRBD1 as D (5 bases). The CDR3 totals 18 residues. Germline CDR1 SSHAT, CDR2 FNYEAQ (reference sequence). CDR3 nucleotides: TGTGCTAGCAGCTTAGAGTTAGGTCAGGGATTTTCCAATCAGCCCCAGCATTTT. Its translation is CASSLELGQGFSNQPQHF.

V usage is TRBV30 and J usage is TRBJ2-5; 11 bases line up with TRBD2. Germline-derived CDR1 and CDR2 are GTSNPN and SVGIG (reference sequence). V shed 0 bases and J 5 bases; nucleotides not matched to a gene: 8. CDR3 size: 16 residues. The CDR3 bases are TGTGCCTGGAGTGTGGGTTCTAGCGGGGGGCTGGAGACCCAGTACTTC. Translating gives CAWSVGSSGGLETQYF.

V usage is TRBV19 and J usage is TRBJ1-2, with 7 bases identical to TRBD1. Germline V gene lookup returns CDR1 LNHDA and CDR2 SQIVND (reference sequence). Germline trimming cut 7 bases from V and 8 bases from J; bases unmatched to any gene: 10. This CDR3 has 13 residues. This CDR3 reads CASNTGQIIGYTF. Written as DNA, the CDR3 is TGTGCCAGTAATACGGGACAGATCATCGGCTACACCTTC.

The V gene is TRBV6-1, the J gene TRBJ2-7; 9 bases agree with TRBD1. The CDR3 runs 15 residues. Germline V CDR1 and CDR2: MNHNS, SASEGT. Trimming at V came to 6 bases and at J to 4 bases, leaving 10 bases not matched to a gene. This CDR3 reads CASRSRDRVRYEQYF. DNA for the CDR3: TGTGCCAGCAGATCTCGGGACAGGGTAAGGTACGAGCAGTACTTC.

In its sample, this clone was seen a few times. The rearrangement links TRBV9 to TRBJ2-5; 9 nucleotides align to TRBD2. Germline lookup yields CDR1 SGDLS and CDR2 YYNGEE. The J segment lost 5 bases and the V segment lost 0 bases, leaving 11 bases of the junction unmatched. CDR3 length: 17 residues. The DNA for the CDR3 is TGTGCCAGCAGCGTAGCTGATTATCTAGCGGGATATGAGACCCAGTACTTC. It encodes CASSVADYLAGYETQYF. Together with reference TRBV9 and TRBJ2-5, the CDR3 gives the full variable domain: DSGVTQTPKHLITATGQRVTLRCSPRSGDLSVYWYQQSLDQGLQFLIQYYNGEERAKGNILERFSAQQFPDLHSELNLSSLELGDSALYFCASSVADYLAGYETQYFGPGTRLLVL.

This clone was counted ten times or more. This chain joins TRBV7-2 and TRBJ2-7; the D gene is possibly TRBD2 (6 bases). Per germline, CDR1 SGHTA and CDR2 FQGNSA. The V end lost 2 bases, the J end lost 4 bases, and 15 bases lay between the germline ends. This CDR3 is built from 15 residues. In DNA form, the CDR3 reads TGTGCCAGCAGCTTAACCGGGACTGGAGCTTACGAGCAGTACTTC. Its protein is CASSLTGTGAYEQYF. The full variable domain, in which reference TRBV7-2 and TRBJ2-7 provide the parts outside the CDR3, is GAGVSQSPSNKVTEKGKDVELRCDPISGHTALYWYRQSLGQGLEFLIYFQGNSAPDKSGLPSDRFSAERTGGSVSTLTIQRTQQEDSAVYLCASSLTGTGAYEQYFGPGTRLTVT.

This chain uses TRBV6-1 with TRBJ2-7; no firm D call. CDR1 and CDR2 (germline): MNHNS, SASEGT. This CDR3 region has 14 residues. With 3 bases removed from V and 0 bases from J, the gap between germline ends came to 9 bases. CDR3 protein: CASSDRHSSYEQYF. The DNA of the CDR3 is TGTGCCAGCAGTGACAGGCACTCCTCCTACGAGCAGTACTTC.

CDR3 in DNA: TGTGCCAGCACCCCGACGGGACAGGGGGCTTGGGAGCAGTACTTC. Translating gives CASTPTGQGAWEQYF. The chain employs TRBV28 and TRBJ2-7; 12 nucleotides line up with TRBD1. Germline V CDR1 and CDR2: MDHEN, SYDVKM. CDR3 length equals 15 residues. J gave up 7 bases and V 7 bases, and 11 bases lay outside the gene matches.

The V call is TRBV27, the J call TRBJ2-2, with D hard to call. CDR1 is MNHEY and CDR2 is SMNVEV in the germline V gene (reference sequence). The CDR3 spans 13 residues. V lost 7 bases and J 0 bases, leaving 6 bases between the germline ends. CDR3: CASIESNTGELFF. CDR3 nucleotide sequence: TGTGCCAGCATCGAGTCGAACACCGGGGAGCTGTTTTTT.

This chain uses TRBV7-2 with TRBJ1-1; possible D gene TRBD1, 6 bases. Looked up from germline, CDR1 is SGHTA and CDR2 is FQGNSA. V was pared by 2 bases and J by 0 bases, with 16 bases between. The CDR3 loop spans 17 amino acids. CDR3 residues: CASSLSNRVTMNTEAFF. CDR3 nucleotide sequence: TGTGCCAGCAGCTTAAGTAACAGGGTTACAATGAACACTGAAGCTTTCTTT.

The V gene is TRBV5-1, the J gene TRBJ2-7, with a tentative D call TRBD1 (5 bases). The CDR3 is 16 amino acids. The germline CDR1 and CDR2 sequences are SGHRS and YFSETQ. V lost 2 bases to trimming and J lost 3 bases, with 18 bases between them. The CDR3 DNA is TGCGCCAGCAGCTTAAACGTTGAGCAGGGTATCTACGAGCAGTACTTC. Its protein product is CASSLNVEQGIYEQYF.